The next 20 T cell receptor beta chains were all read from a single sample in a study of blood T cell repertoires in COVID-19. The repertoire was sequenced with immunoSEQ multiplex PCR; TCRdb's copy has only in-frame clones and lacks some. The table records 190,000 or so clones, approximately 86% of them present only once. Sequencing was performed on peripheral blood. The receptors stem from a man aged 40-49 years with active or convalescent COVID-19.

The CDR3 DNA is TGTGCCAGCCTTACGGGGGGGTTCAATGAGCAGTTCTTC. Translated: CASLTGGFNEQFF. The gene calls are TRBV5-6 and TRBJ2-1, with 8 nucleotides matching TRBD2. The J segment lost 6 bases and the V segment lost 7 bases, leaving 6 bases of the junction unmatched. The CDR3 loop spans 13 amino acids. The germline V gene has CDR1 SGHDT and CDR2 YYEEEE.

This clone is a singleton in its sample. The chain recombines TRBV5-4 with TRBJ2-1; 8 bases are a match to TRBD1. With V trimmed by 6 bases and J by 2 bases, 7 bases remained unmatched. The CDR3 is 15 residues long. CDR1 is SGHNT, CDR2 YYREEE, per germline (reference sequence). Here the CDR3 DNA reads TGTGCCAGCATCCCTCGACAGGGGACCTACAATGAGCAGTTCTTC. Translation: CASIPRQGTYNEQFF.

This clone was counted between two and nine times. The chain employs TRBV9 and TRBJ2-5, with D perhaps matching TRBD2 (6 bases). Trimming removed 4 bases from V and 3 bases from J, with 13 bases in between. CDR1 SGDLS and CDR2 YYNGEE come from the germline V gene. The CDR3 sequence is 14 residues long. The CDR3 nucleotides read TGTGCCAGCAGCCCGAGGTGGGGGGAAGAGACCCAGTACTTC. This translates into CASSPRWGEETQYF.

The CDR3 protein is CASSFRQKAFF. The CDR3 bases are TGTGCCAGCAGCTTCAGACAGAAAGCTTTCTTT. The rearrangement links TRBV5-8 to TRBJ1-1, with D possibly matching TRBD1 (5 bases). This CDR3 is built from 11 residues. Trimming took 2 bases from V and 9 from J, leaving 8 bases between them. Germline V gene sequence: CDR1 SGHTS, CDR2 YDEGEE.

V usage is TRBV27 and J usage is TRBJ2-7, with a tentative D call TRBD1 (6 bases). The CDR3 is 14 residues long. With 5 bases removed from V and 2 bases from J, the gap between germline ends came to 13 bases. The V gene's germline CDR1 is MNHEY and CDR2 SMNVEV (reference sequence). In nucleotides, the CDR3 is TGTGCCAGCAGTCTCCGGGACAACGCCTACGAGCAGTACTTC. This gives the protein CASSLRDNAYEQYF.

The chain links TRBV5-8 to TRBJ2-1; perhaps TRBD2 as D (5 bases). This CDR3 comprises 11 residues. From germline, CDR1 is SGHTS and CDR2 YDEGEE. With 2 bases removed from V and 8 bases from J, the gap between germline ends came to 5 bases. This chain's CDR3 is CASSFGDEQFF. The CDR3, as DNA: TGTGCCAGCAGCTTCGGGGATGAGCAGTTCTTC.

This clone has just a few counts. The CDR3 loop is CASSRDLNTGELFF. CDR3 in DNA: TGTGCCAGCAGCCGGGACTTGAACACCGGGGAGCTGTTTTTT. V gene TRBV13 combines with J gene TRBJ2-2, with D perhaps TRBD2 (6 bases). Germline V gene sequence: CDR1 PRHDT, CDR2 FYEKMQ (reference sequence). Between the trimmed V and J ends, which lost 5 bases and 1 base, there was a span of 8 bases. The length of the CDR3 is 14 residues.

This clone was picked up one time. This chain's CDR3 is CASSPDRAGGYTF. For the CDR3, the DNA is TGTGCCAGTAGCCCCGACAGGGCGGGCGGCTACACCTTC. This chain connects TRBV19 to TRBJ1-2; 7 positions match TRBD1. Germline assignment: CDR1 LNHDA and CDR2 SQIVND (reference sequence). V lost 6 bases to trimming and J lost 8 bases; unmatched junction nucleotides: 9. This CDR3 spans 13 amino acids.

J is TRBJ1-6 and V is TRBV5-1; D call uncertain. The V end was cut by 0 bases, the J end by 0 bases, with 4 bases between. In germline, CDR1 is SGHRS, CDR2 YFSETQ. This CDR3 comprises 15 residues. The CDR3 loop reads CASSLVASYNSPLHF. CDR3 coding DNA: TGCGCCAGCAGCTTGGTGGCCTCCTATAATTCACCCCTCCACTTT.

The rearrangement joins TRBV19 to TRBJ1-5, with unresolved D. Germline V gene data show CDR1 as LNHDA and CDR2 as SQIVND (reference sequence). The V and J ends lost 5 bases and 4 bases respectively, with 9 bases between them. CDR3 size: 13 residues. In nucleotides, the CDR3 is TGTGCCAGTAGTGCGACGGGAAATCAGCCCCAGCATTTT. This gives the protein CASSATGNQPQHF.

V is TRBV19 and J is TRBJ1-4; D remains unclear. Trimming pared 5 bases from V and 4 bases from J, leaving 8 bases between. The CDR3 consists of 13 residues. Germline values: CDR1 LNHDA, CDR2 SQIVND (reference sequence). DNA of the CDR3: TGTGCCAGTAGTGGCCGGGTTAATGAAAAACTGTTTTTT. Translated: CASSGRVNEKLFF.

This clone was recorded a few times. V usage is TRBV20-1 and J usage is TRBJ1-1; D not certain. V lost 3 bases to trimming and J lost 7 bases, with 15 bases between them. This CDR3 has 13 residues. Germline CDR1 reads DFQATT; CDR2 reads SNEGSKA (reference sequence). The CDR3 spells CSASPGVGIEAFF. For the CDR3, the DNA is TGCAGTGCTAGTCCCGGAGTTGGAATTGAAGCTTTCTTT.

CDR3 residues: CATSDTGLDNEQFF. CDR3 coding DNA: TGTGCCACCAGTGACACCGGACTCGACAATGAGCAGTTCTTC. This chain uses TRBV24-1 with TRBJ2-1; the D gene is possibly TRBD2 (5 bases). The ends were cut back, 4 bases at V and 5 bases at J, with 11 bases in the middle. CDR1 and CDR2 from the germline V gene are KGHDR and SFDVKD. The CDR3 totals 14 residues.

This clone was seen only a few times. This sequence joins TRBV12-5 and TRBJ1-3; 7 positions match TRBD1. V lost 2 bases, J lost 4 bases, and 8 bases stayed unmatched. The CDR3 runs 16 residues. Germline lookup yields CDR1 LGHNT and CDR2 FRNRAP. CDR3 nucleotide sequence: TGTGCTAGTGGTTTGACGTCCACAGGGGTCGGAAACACCATATATTTT. The encoded protein is CASGLTSTGVGNTIYF.

The rearrangement uses TRBV9 and TRBJ2-5; 9 bases are a match to TRBD1. V trimming: 2 bases; J trimming: 5 bases; junction bases outside the gene matches: 10. CDR1 is SGDLS, CDR2 YYNGEE, per germline. The CDR3 is made up of 16 amino acids. CDR3 protein: CASSVGTGGKWETQYF. CDR3 nucleotide sequence: TGTGCCAGCAGCGTCGGCACAGGGGGCAAGTGGGAGACCCAGTACTTC.

This clone was seen more than once but under ten times. The chain is built from TRBV28 and TRBJ1-5, with a possible D match to TRBD1 (6 bases). Trimming removed 8 bases from V and 1 base from J, with 15 bases in between. Germline V gives CDR1 MDHEN, CDR2 SYDVKM. This CDR3 comprises 15 residues. Here the CDR3 reads CASSKGVASNQPQHF. CDR3 DNA sequence: TGTGCCAGCTCCAAGGGGGTCGCCAGCAATCAGCCCCAGCATTTT.

This clone has only one observation. The chain has TRBV28 and TRBJ1-1; D possibly corresponds to TRBD1 (6 bases). CDR3 length: 13 amino acids. V lost 6 bases and J 5 bases, leaving 13 bases between the germline ends. CDR1 is MDHEN, CDR2 SYDVKM, per germline. CDR3 nucleotide sequence: TGTGCCAGCAGCAAACAGGGAAGGACTGAAGCTTTCTTT. Protein: CASSKQGRTEAFF.

The chain joins TRBV30 to TRBJ1-6; 11 positions agree with TRBD1. CDR3 size: 18 residues. Germline CDR1 is GTSNPN and CDR2 is SVGIG (reference sequence). The V and J ends lost 3 bases and 0 bases, in that order; junction bases with no gene match: 7. The chain's CDR3 is CAWSPGQGAVSYNSPLHF. DNA of the CDR3: TGTGCCTGGAGCCCCGGACAGGGGGCCGTCTCCTATAATTCACCCCTCCACTTT.

The DNA of the CDR3 is TGCAGTGCTAGGGCGGGGGAAAAACTGTTTTTT. Protein product: CSARAGEKLFF. The gene calls are TRBV20-1 and TRBJ1-4; D gene unclear. The CDR3 runs to 11 residues. V was pared by 3 bases and J by 8 bases, with 7 bases between. The germline V gene encodes CDR1 DFQATT and CDR2 SNEGSKA (reference sequence).

The V and J genes are TRBV11-3 and TRBJ2-7; a weak D match, TRBD1 (6 bases). CDR1 is SGHNT, CDR2 YENEEA, per germline. This CDR3 has 12 amino acids. V lost 4 bases and J 6 bases, leaving 10 bases between the germline ends. CDR3 protein: CASSSDRLEQYF. In DNA form, the CDR3 reads TGTGCCAGCAGCTCGGACAGACTCGAGCAGTACTTC.